This note documents a single T cell receptor beta chain sequence. J was trimmed by 10 bases and V by 6 bases; bases with no gene match: 13. Germline V lookup: CDR1 KGHSH, CDR2 LQKENI. This CDR3 comprises 15 residues. The data belong to a study of blood T cell repertoires in COVID-19. Study-level background: Whether acute or convalescent, the COVID-19 samples came from the United States, Italy and Spain.

Study members were between about 18 and 100 years old and lived in 24 US regions. For recovered donors of Cohort 3, there were two negative PCRs, clearance, or symptom resolution. Original analysis: Nucleated cell number was recorded as an estimate derived from reference gene primer amplification. Here immunoSEQ multiplex PCR was the method, and the copy in TCRdb shows in-frame clones only, minus some. V and J calls and clone size come straight from that table; D and trimming were deduced from the DNA. The table records hundreds of thousands of clones, 85% to 90% of them present only once. This receptor was taken from a man aged 30-40 years who had recovered from COVID-19. The sequencing input was PBMCs or T cells enriched from blood (not recorded which). This sequence joins TRBV18 and TRBJ1-1; 11 bases match TRBD1. CDR3 loop: CASSKDRGLSYAAFF. The CDR3 region has the DNA TGTGCCAGCTCTAAGGACAGGGGGCTGAGTTATGCAGCTTTCTTT.